This TCR beta chain was sequenced in a study of response to subunit inactivated influenza vaccine. Germline V CDR1 and CDR2: MNHEY, SVGEGT. V was clipped by 6 bases and J by 2 bases; unmatched bases: 4. The CDR3 extends over 15 amino acids. This clonotype has only a few counts. No antigen is known for it. Study results and limitations: New T cells are recruited in small numbers by each seasonal influenza vaccination, according to the authors' suggestion.

TCRdb recomputed calls from the RT-PCR reads with MiXCR, one row per CDR3 protein. The sample has hundreds of thousands of distinct CDR3 sequences; around 20% are singletons. This sequence was found in a man in his forties or fifties who received an inactivated influenza vaccine. The sample here was PBMCs from blood, taken about 5 days after vaccination. This chain joins TRBV6-2 or TRBV6-3 and TRBJ2-1; TRBD2 agrees at 10 bases. In DNA form, the CDR3 reads TGTGCCAGCAGCTATGGACTAGCGGCCTACAATGAGCAGTTCTTC. Its protein is CASSYGLAAYNEQFF.